Reported below is one TCR beta chain. This entry belongs to a study of control samples from healthy donors and cancer patients. Repertoires were generated with immunoSEQ multiplex PCR, while TCRdb's copy carries only in-frame clones and drops some. The table has approximately 130,000 clones, around nine tenths seen once. This TCR was sampled from a man aged 25 to 40 in good health. The specimen was blood.

CDR3 protein: CASTSGTGMNTEAFF. CDR3 sequence (DNA): TGTGCCAGCACCTCCGGAACAGGGATGAACACTGAAGCTTTCTTT. The chain employs TRBV11-2 and TRBJ1-1, with D maybe TRBD1 (6 bases). The germline V and J ends were trimmed by 7 bases and 0 bases, with 15 bases remaining between them. The length of the CDR3 is 15 residues. Germline CDR1 reads SGHAT; CDR2 reads FQNNGV.